This T cell receptor beta chain derives from a study of molecular identifiers for immune sequencing clone quantification. General study findings and limits: Effector cells kept over 98% of their molecules in clones above 20 RNA copies, while naive cells kept under 1% there.

In the case of this clonotype: Its antigen remains unknown.

Libraries used roughly 18,000 to 1,100,000 sorted naive CD8 T cells and 10%, 30% or 50% RNA input. In the sort, naive CD8 T cells were defined as CD8+CD4-CCR7+CD45RA+. Germline V lookup: CDR1 SNHLY, CDR2 FYNNEI. The CDR3 length is 12 residues. From the PCR reads, TCRdb called clonotypes with MiXCR, one entry per CDR3 protein. Here the sample spans under 350,000 distinct CDR3 sequences, 24% being singletons. The TCR originated in a human donor in good health. Some libraries in this study had Jurkat cell RNA spiked in. The chain recombines TRBV2 with TRBJ2-3; 7 bases are shared with TRBD2. The sequenced sample consisted of naive CD8+ T cells from blood, with Jurkat cell RNA spiked in. Subset defined: FACS-sorted CD8+CD4-CCR7+CD45RA+ naive T cells. CDR3 sequence: CAATSATDTQYF. The CDR3 nucleotides are TGTGCGGCTACTAGCGCCACAGATACGCAGTATTTT.